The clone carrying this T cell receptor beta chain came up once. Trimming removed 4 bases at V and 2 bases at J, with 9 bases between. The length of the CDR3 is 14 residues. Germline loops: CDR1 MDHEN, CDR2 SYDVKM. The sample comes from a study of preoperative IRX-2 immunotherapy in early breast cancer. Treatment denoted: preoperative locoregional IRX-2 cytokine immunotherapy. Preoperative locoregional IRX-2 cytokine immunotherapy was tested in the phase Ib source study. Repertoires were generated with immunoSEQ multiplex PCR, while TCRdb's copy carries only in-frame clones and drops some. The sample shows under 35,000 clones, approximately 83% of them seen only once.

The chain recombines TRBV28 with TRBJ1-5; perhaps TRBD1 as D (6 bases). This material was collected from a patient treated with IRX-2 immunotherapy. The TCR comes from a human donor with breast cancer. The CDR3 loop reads CASSSGVRNQPQHF. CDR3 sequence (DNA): TGTGCCAGCAGTTCAGGGGTTCGCAATCAGCCCCAGCATTTT.